Presented here are 16 T cell receptor beta chains from one specimen sequenced in a study of spatial heterogeneity in lung cancer. Documented time point: blood at routine non-recurrence follow-up after resection. Researchers sequenced whole RNA taken from tumor, nontumor lung or frozen PBMC without sorting. MiXCR, run by TCRdb on the 5' RACE reads, gives a single entry per CDR3 protein. The sample records roughly 120,000 distinct CDR3 sequences, 12% being singletons. The sequences come from PBMCs, collected at follow-up. The receptors originated from a male donor with early-stage non-small cell lung cancer.

This clonotype was counted a few times. One end of the junction does not line up with germline, which may come from a read error. This chain joins TRBV20-1 and TRBJ1-6; D gene uncertain. The germline gives CDR1 DFQATT, CDR2 SNEGSKA (reference sequence). The CDR3 is 13 residues long. CDR3 sequence reads: CSAREKGSSPLHF. CDR3 in DNA: TGCAGTGCCAGAGAAAAGGGAAGTTCACCCCTCCACTTT.

With respect to this clonotype: Sequence at one end of the junction differs from germline and may be a read error. This rearrangement joins TRBV20-1 to TRBJ1-5, with 9 bases that match TRBD1. Germline V gene data show CDR1 as DFQATT and CDR2 as SNEGSKA (reference sequence). The CDR3 spans 14 residues. Here the CDR3 reads CSASPGQGKQPQHF. CDR3 in DNA: TGCAGTGCTAGCCCGGGACAGGGCAAGCAGCCCCAGCATTTT.

The table lists this clonotype with many counts. V and J are TRBV7-2 and TRBJ2-5; D perhaps matches TRBD2 (6 bases). The CDR3 extends over 16 amino acids. Looked up from germline, CDR1 is SGHTA and CDR2 is FQGNSA. The ends were cut back, 1 base at V and 3 bases at J, with 15 bases in the middle. In nucleotides, the CDR3 is TGTGCCAGCAGCTTAGTTAGGAGGGCTAGAGAAGAGACCCAGTACTTC. Translated, it gives CASSLVRRAREETQYF.

The chain joins TRBV5-1 to TRBJ1-2; tentatively, D is TRBD1 (6 bases). The CDR3 spans 15 residues. V was clipped by 3 bases and J by 0 bases, with 12 bases between them. Germline-derived CDR1 and CDR2 are SGHRS and YFSETQ. CDR3: CASSSSGTTNYGYTF. CDR3 in DNA: TGCGCCAGCAGCTCCTCCGGGACAACTAACTATGGCTACACCTTC.

This clonotype was observed many times. This chain joins TRBV2 and TRBJ2-3; D gene ambiguous. CDR1 and CDR2 (germline): SNHLY, FYNNEI. Trimming pared 5 bases from V and 2 bases from J, leaving 8 bases between. The CDR3 length is 13 residues. The CDR3 DNA is TGTGCCAGCAGTTCAAGGGTCACAGATACGCAGTATTTT. This translates into CASSSRVTDTQYF.

The chain recombines TRBV30 with TRBJ1-1, with a possible D match to TRBD1 (6 bases). The V end lost 0 bases, the J end lost 11 bases, and 7 bases lay between the germline ends. CDR1 and CDR2 from the germline V gene are GTSNPN and SVGIG (reference sequence). This CDR3 has 10 amino acids. The CDR3 nucleotides are TGTGCCTGGAGTGTGAGGGGGGCTTTCTTT. This encodes CAWSVRGAFF.

This clonotype was counted between two and nine times. J is TRBJ1-5 and V is TRBV4-1; the D is unclear. Looked up from germline, CDR1 is MGHRA and CDR2 is YSYEKL. The V end was cut by 0 bases, the J end by 3 bases, with 15 bases between. The CDR3 is 17 amino acids. The CDR3 spells CASSQDGRASLNQPQHF. The CDR3 DNA reads TGCGCCAGCAGCCAAGATGGAAGGGCAAGCCTCAATCAGCCCCAGCATTTT.

This clonotype was seen many times. The junction differs from germline at one of its ends, possibly a read error. The chain links TRBV18 to TRBJ1-4; the D gene is possibly TRBD1 (6 bases). This CDR3 is 16 amino acids long. Germline V CDR1 and CDR2: KGHSH, LQKENI. CDR3 sequence: CASSPQGGTSKEKLFF. For the CDR3, the DNA is TGTGCCAGCTCACCACAGGGGGGCACATCTAAGGAAAAACTGTTTTTT.

This clonotype was seen ten or more times. V and J are TRBV18 and TRBJ1-6, with 7 bases lining up with TRBD1. Germline V gene data show CDR1 as KGHSH and CDR2 as LQKENI. The CDR3 runs to 13 residues. The V segment lost 4 bases and the J segment 9 bases; nucleotides outside the gene matches: 3. The CDR3: CASSRDRSSPLHF. DNA of the CDR3: TGTGCCAGCTCACGGGACAGAAGTTCACCCCTCCACTTT.

This sequence joins TRBV11-1 and TRBJ1-2, with no clear D. The V end was cut by 2 bases, the J end by 6 bases, with 10 bases between. This CDR3 is 13 amino acids long. Germline values: CDR1 SGHAT, CDR2 FQDESV (reference sequence). CDR3: CASSLIGRNGYTF. Here the CDR3 DNA reads TGTGCCAGCAGCTTAATAGGGAGGAATGGCTACACCTTC.

The rearrangement uses TRBV5-4 and TRBJ1-4, with D possibly being TRBD1 (5 bases). Germline V gene lookup returns CDR1 SGHNT and CDR2 YYREEE (reference sequence). This CDR3 contains 15 residues. V was clipped by 3 bases and J by 6 bases, with 15 bases between them. The CDR3 loop is CASSSPGHGDEKLFF. As DNA, the CDR3 is TGTGCCAGCAGCTCGCCCGGACACGGGGATGAAAAACTGTTTTTT.

The J gene is TRBJ2-7, the V gene TRBV3-1, with D possibly being TRBD1 (6 bases). Trimming took off 2 bases at V and 3 bases at J, with 17 bases between the two ends. CDR1 and CDR2 from the germline V gene are LGHDT and YNNKEL (reference sequence). There are 16 residues in the CDR3. In DNA form, the CDR3 reads TGTGCCAGCAGCCAATTCGGGTCCGGGACAAGCTACGAGCAGTACTTC. This translates into CASSQFGSGTSYEQYF.

The chain employs TRBV6-4 and TRBJ2-7; 13 bases are a match to TRBD2. After removal of 10 bases from V and 0 bases from J, the junction contained 12 bases not matched to a gene. The CDR3 extends over 17 amino acids. CDR1 and CDR2 (germline): MRHNA, SNTAGT. The CDR3 DNA is TGTGCCAACCAAAGCGGGACTAGCGGGGACAGCTCCTACGAGCAGTACTTC. This codes for CANQSGTSGDSSYEQYF.

The sample holds a few counts of this clonotype. For the CDR3, the DNA is TGCAGTGCTGAGCTAACTAGCGGGGTGCAGTATTTT. Its translation: CSAELTSGVQYF. The V gene is TRBV20-1, the J gene TRBJ2-3; 10 positions match TRBD2. The CDR3 runs to 12 residues. Trimming took 5 bases from V and 11 from J; bases not matched to a gene: 7. Germline V lookup: CDR1 DFQATT, CDR2 SNEGSKA (reference sequence).

The chain uses TRBV12-3 or TRBV12-4 and TRBJ2-3; 13 bases match TRBD2. The junction had 11 bases not matched to a gene; V was cut back by 5 bases and J by 0 bases. This CDR3 is built from 19 residues. Here the CDR3 reads CASSTRTSGGRGSTDTQYF. CDR3 coding DNA: TGTGCCAGCAGTACCCGGACTAGCGGGGGCAGGGGGAGCACAGATACGCAGTATTTT.

This clonotype has only a few counts. V usage is TRBV4-2 and J usage is TRBJ1-1, with no clear D. Trimming pared 0 bases from V and 0 bases from J, leaving 11 bases between. The CDR3 covers 16 residues. Germline values: CDR1 LGHNA, CDR2 YNFKEQ. CDR3: CASSQDLRTMNTEAFF. For the CDR3, the DNA is TGTGCCAGCAGCCAAGATCTACGCACCATGAACACTGAAGCTTTCTTT.